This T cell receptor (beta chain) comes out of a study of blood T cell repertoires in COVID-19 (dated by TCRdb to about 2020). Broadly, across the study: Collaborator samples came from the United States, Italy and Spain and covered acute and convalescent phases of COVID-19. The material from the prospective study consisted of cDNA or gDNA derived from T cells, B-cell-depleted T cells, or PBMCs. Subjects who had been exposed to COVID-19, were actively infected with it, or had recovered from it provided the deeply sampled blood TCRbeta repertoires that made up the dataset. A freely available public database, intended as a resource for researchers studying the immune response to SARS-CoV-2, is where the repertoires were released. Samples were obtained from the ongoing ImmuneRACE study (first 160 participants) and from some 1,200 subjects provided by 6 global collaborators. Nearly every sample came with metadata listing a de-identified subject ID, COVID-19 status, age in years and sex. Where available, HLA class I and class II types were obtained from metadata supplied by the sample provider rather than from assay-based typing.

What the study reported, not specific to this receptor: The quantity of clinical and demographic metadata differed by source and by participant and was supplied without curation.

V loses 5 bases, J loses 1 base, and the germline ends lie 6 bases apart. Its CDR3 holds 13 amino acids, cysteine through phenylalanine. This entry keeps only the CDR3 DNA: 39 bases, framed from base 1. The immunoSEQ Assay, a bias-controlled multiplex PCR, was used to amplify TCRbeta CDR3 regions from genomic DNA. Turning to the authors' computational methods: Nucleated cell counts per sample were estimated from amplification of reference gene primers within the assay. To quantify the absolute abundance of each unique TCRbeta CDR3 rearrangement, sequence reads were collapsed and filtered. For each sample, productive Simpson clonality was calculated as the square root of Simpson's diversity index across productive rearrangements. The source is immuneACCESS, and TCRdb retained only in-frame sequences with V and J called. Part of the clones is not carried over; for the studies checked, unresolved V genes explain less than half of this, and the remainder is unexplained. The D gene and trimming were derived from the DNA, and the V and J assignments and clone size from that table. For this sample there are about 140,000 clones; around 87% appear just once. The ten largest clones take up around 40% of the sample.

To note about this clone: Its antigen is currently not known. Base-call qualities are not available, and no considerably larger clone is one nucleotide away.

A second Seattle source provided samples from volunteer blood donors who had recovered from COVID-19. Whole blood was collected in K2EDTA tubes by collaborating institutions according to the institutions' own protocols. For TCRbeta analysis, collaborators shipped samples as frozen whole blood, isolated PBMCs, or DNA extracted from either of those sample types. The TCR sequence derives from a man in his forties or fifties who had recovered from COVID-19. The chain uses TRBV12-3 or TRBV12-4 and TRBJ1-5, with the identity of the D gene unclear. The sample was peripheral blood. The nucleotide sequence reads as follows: TGTGCCAGCAGTCTGAGGAGCAATCAGCCCCAGCATTTT. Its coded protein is CASSLRSNQPQHF.